The 24 T cell receptor beta chains presented below share a single source sample, sequenced in a study of blood T cell repertoires in COVID-19 (TCRdb year 2020). Libraries were constructed by the immunoSEQ multiplex PCR assay. TCRdb provides this immuneACCESS table in a form limited to in-frame rearrangements. Some clones are lacking; in checked studies, under half of them reflect an unresolved V gene, and why the rest are absent is not known. The sample records under 300,000 clones, about 91% of which are singletons. The ten largest clones capture approximately 1.3% of the sample. Sequencing was carried out using PBMCs or T cells enriched from blood (not recorded which). The receptor set was obtained from a human donor in a cohort exposed to, infected with or recovered from COVID-19 (not recorded which). The donor label of this sample is uncertain.

This clone came up a few times. CDR3 sequence (DNA): TGTGCCAGCAGCTTATGGGGACAGGACTATGGCTACACCTTC. It yields the protein CASSLWGQDYGYTF. The chain recombines TRBV7-9 with TRBJ1-2; 8 positions match TRBD1. V shed 2 bases and J 3 bases; nucleotides not matched to a gene: 2. The V gene's germline CDR1 is SEHNR and CDR2 FQNEAQ (reference sequence). The CDR3 is 14 amino acids.

V is TRBV12-3 or TRBV12-4 and J is TRBJ2-3; TRBD2 agrees at 7 bases. The junction had 4 bases not matched to a gene; V was cut back by 5 bases and J by 8 bases. The CDR3 sequence is 12 residues long. The CDR3 DNA sequence: TGTGCCAGCAGTCCCGCGGGGGTTACGCAGTATTTT. Residues: CASSPAGVTQYF.

This clone was seen just once. This chain connects TRBV10-2 to TRBJ1-5; TRBD1 is a possible D gene (6 bases). This CDR3 comprises 13 residues. The V and J ends lost 3 bases and 5 bases respectively, with 8 bases between them. CDR1 and CDR2 (germline): WSHSY, SAAADI. In nucleotides, the CDR3 is TGCGCCAGCAGTGACCCAGGGGATCAGCCCCAGCATTTT. It codes for CASSDPGDQPQHF.

The chain links TRBV19 to TRBJ1-5; the match to TRBD1 covers 7 bases. The CDR3 has 17 amino acids. The germline CDR1 and CDR2 sequences are LNHDA and SQIVND (reference sequence). V lost 6 bases, J lost 7 bases, and 18 bases stayed unmatched. In nucleotides, the CDR3 is TGTGCCAGTAGCAGATCCGGGACAGCCTATACAAGCCAGCCCCAGCATTTT. Translation gives CASSRSGTAYTSQPQHF.

This chain joins TRBV19 and TRBJ2-5, with a possible D match to TRBD2 (6 bases). There are 11 residues in the CDR3. Per the germline V gene, CDR1 is LNHDA and CDR2 is SQIVND (reference sequence). Trimming pared 6 bases from V and 4 bases from J, leaving 6 bases between. The CDR3 nucleotides read TGTGCCAGTAGGGGGGGAGAGACCCAGTACTTC. It translates to CASRGGETQYF.

This chain joins TRBV24-1 and TRBJ2-3; D not resolved. CDR1 is KGHDR, CDR2 SFDVKD, per germline. The length of the CDR3 is 13 residues. Trimming removed 6 bases at V and 1 base at J, with 7 bases between. CDR3 sequence (DNA): TGTGCCACCAGTACTCCGGGCACAGATACGCAGTATTTT. Translated, it gives CATSTPGTDTQYF.

The gene calls are TRBV2 and TRBJ1-3, with TRBD1 matching 11 bases. Germline CDR1 reads SNHLY; CDR2 reads FYNNEI. The trim removed 7 bases at V and 2 bases at J, leaving 4 bases unmatched. The CDR3 is 15 residues long. The CDR3 sequence is CASNGQGAAGNTIYF. The CDR3 DNA follows: TGTGCCAGCAATGGACAGGGGGCGGCTGGAAACACCATATATTTT.

V usage is TRBV2 and J usage is TRBJ1-2; TRBD1 matches 7 bases. Germline CDR1 is SNHLY and CDR2 is FYNNEI. J was trimmed by 1 base and V by 8 bases; bases with no gene match: 13. This CDR3 spans 16 amino acids. CDR3 sequence (DNA): TGTGCCAGCTATGGACAGGCGGCACCAAATAACTATGGCTACACCTTC. This translates into CASYGQAAPNNYGYTF.

This clone has only one observation. The CDR3 here is CASSLDRPQTGDTQYF. The CDR3 DNA follows: TGCGCCAGCAGCTTGGACAGACCCCAGACGGGGGATACGCAGTATTTT. V and J are TRBV5-1 and TRBJ2-3; a possible D gene is TRBD2 (5 bases). The CDR3 contains 16 residues. Trimming took off 0 bases at V and 6 bases at J, with 17 bases between the two ends. Germline CDR1 reads SGHRS; CDR2 reads YFSETQ.

The chain carries TRBV7-9 and TRBJ2-6; D perhaps matches TRBD1 (5 bases). Germline V lookup: CDR1 SEHNR, CDR2 FQNEAQ (reference sequence). This CDR3 is built from 15 residues. Trimming cost V 5 bases and J 0 bases, with 8 bases left between them. CDR3 protein: CASSQQVSGANVLTF. The CDR3 DNA follows: TGTGCCAGCAGCCAACAGGTCTCTGGGGCCAACGTCCTGACTTTC.

This chain connects TRBV5-4 to TRBJ2-5, with 8 bases aligning to TRBD2. The length of the CDR3 is 14 residues. Trimming took 4 bases from V and 5 from J; bases not matched to a gene: 7. Germline loops: CDR1 SGHNT, CDR2 YYREEE (reference sequence). The CDR3 nucleotides read TGTGCCAGCAGCGTCGGGGGGGCCGTTGAGACCCAGTACTTC. Its protein is CASSVGGAVETQYF. The whole variable domain, remainder taken from reference TRBV5-4 and TRBJ2-5, is ETGVTQSPTHLIKTRGQQVTLRCSSQSGHNTVSWYQQALGQGPQFIFQYYREEENGRGNFPPRFSGLQFPNYSSELNVNALELDDSALYLCASSVGGAVETQYFGPGTRLLVL.

The chain is built from TRBV2 and TRBJ2-5; no clear D gene. The CDR3 runs to 15 residues. CDR1 is SNHLY, CDR2 FYNNEI, per germline. Trimming pared 8 bases from V and 2 bases from J, leaving 18 bases between. The CDR3 DNA reads TGTGCCAGCTGTCGCAGGCCCCAGCCACAAGAGACCCAGTACTTC. This sequence encodes CASCRRPQPQETQYF.

This rearrangement joins TRBV5-1 to TRBJ1-2, with D possibly being TRBD1 (5 bases). Trimming cost V 7 bases and J 7 bases, with 20 bases left between them. The CDR3 has 14 amino acids. CDR1 is SGHRS, CDR2 YFSETQ, per germline. CDR3 protein: CASSPGGGIGGYTF. CDR3 coding DNA: TGCGCCAGCTCTCCCGGGGGGGGGATTGGTGGCTACACCTTC.

The V call is TRBV30, the J call TRBJ1-1; possibly TRBD1 for D (6 bases). Germline CDR1 is GTSNPN and CDR2 is SVGIG (reference sequence). Trimming shortened V by 2 bases and J by 0 bases, and 16 bases separated the two germline ends. The CDR3 spans 16 residues. The CDR3, as DNA: TGTGCCTGGAGTAACAGGGAAGCCCTCATGAACACTGAAGCTTTCTTT. Encoded protein: CAWSNREALMNTEAFF.

The CDR3: CASSEWQGVSGYTF. CDR3 nucleotides: TGTGCCAGCAGTGAATGGCAGGGGGTCTCTGGCTACACCTTC. This sequence joins TRBV25-1 and TRBJ1-2; 7 nucleotides line up with TRBD1. The J segment lost 7 bases and the V segment lost 1 base, leaving 6 bases of the junction unmatched. This CDR3 spans 14 amino acids. Germline lookup yields CDR1 MGHDK and CDR2 SYGVNS.

This clone has only one observation. The chain combines TRBV7-9 with TRBJ2-7, with 7 bases identical to TRBD1. Germline loops: CDR1 SEHNR, CDR2 FQNEAQ (reference sequence). V shed 3 bases, J shed 5 bases, and the junction held 10 bases outside the gene matches. This CDR3 has 15 residues. CDR3 in DNA: TGTGCCAGCAGCTTTGGACAGGTCCAATTGGACGAGCAGTACTTC. This translates into CASSFGQVQLDEQYF.

The rearrangement uses TRBV7-2 and TRBJ1-1; no clear D. This CDR3 has 15 amino acids. With 7 bases removed from V and 3 bases from J, the gap between germline ends came to 18 bases. Looked up from germline, CDR1 is SGHTA and CDR2 is FQGNSA. CDR3 DNA: TGTGCCAGCACCCAGAGGGCAGCCGGGTACACTGAAGCTTTCTTT. It encodes CASTQRAAGYTEAFF.

The chain links TRBV11-2 to TRBJ2-5, with a possible D match to TRBD2 (6 bases). V lost 1 base and J 5 bases, leaving 11 bases between the germline ends. CDR1 is SGHAT and CDR2 is FQNNGV in the germline V gene. There are 14 residues in the CDR3. The CDR3 spells CASSLGTTMETQYF. The CDR3 DNA reads as TGTGCCAGCAGCTTAGGGACTACTATGGAGACCCAGTACTTC.

The chain recombines TRBV6-7 with TRBJ2-5, with a possible D match to TRBD1 (6 bases). TRBV6-7 falls under the ORF class, with uncertain function. The V end lost 7 bases, the J end lost 5 bases, and 29 bases lay between the germline ends. CDR3 size: 18 residues. The CDR3 here is CASTIGAFLQGRRETQYF. The CDR3 nucleotides read TGTGCCAGCACCATCGGAGCATTTCTCCAGGGGCGTAGGGAGACCCAGTACTTC.

The rearrangement joins TRBV7-9 to TRBJ1-2; 9 nucleotides agree with TRBD1. Per germline, CDR1 SEHNR and CDR2 FQNEAQ (reference sequence). J was trimmed by 7 bases and V by 2 bases; bases with no gene match: 8. This CDR3 region has 15 residues. The DNA for the CDR3 is TGTGCCAGCAGCTTAAAGGGACAGGGTCACGGTGGCTACACCTTC. This gives the protein CASSLKGQGHGGYTF.

J is TRBJ1-3 and V is TRBV9; D is undetermined. Germline CDR1 reads SGDLS; CDR2 reads YYNGEE. The CDR3 extends over 17 amino acids. Trimming removed 2 bases from V and 0 bases from J, with 15 bases in between. The CDR3 loop reads CASSVSTDGSSGNTIYF. For the CDR3, the DNA is TGTGCCAGCAGCGTTTCTACAGACGGGAGCTCTGGAAACACCATATATTTT.

This chain links TRBV7-2 with TRBJ1-2, with D tentatively TRBD1 (5 bases). CDR1 and CDR2 (germline): SGHTA, FQGNSA. Between the trimmed V and J ends, which lost 1 base and 4 bases, there was a span of 13 bases. The CDR3 loop spans 15 amino acids. CDR3 sequence: CASSLVRTNLYGYTF. CDR3 in DNA: TGTGCCAGCAGCTTAGTGAGGACAAATCTCTATGGCTACACCTTC.

The chain uses TRBV5-1 and TRBJ1-2; D gene unclear. The germline gives CDR1 SGHRS, CDR2 YFSETQ. The CDR3 covers 14 residues. V was clipped by 0 bases and J by 1 base, with 7 bases between them. The chain's CDR3 is CASSLARLNYGYTF. DNA for the CDR3: TGCGCCAGCAGCTTGGCCAGACTTAACTATGGCTACACCTTC.

The chain links TRBV7-2 to TRBJ2-5; 7 bases fit TRBD2. The germline CDR1 and CDR2 sequences are SGHTA and FQGNSA. The CDR3 extends over 14 amino acids. J was trimmed by 9 bases and V by 5 bases; bases with no gene match: 12. This CDR3 is CASSPSGRGSPQYF. The CDR3, as DNA: TGTGCCAGCAGCCCCTCCGGGCGGGGGAGTCCCCAGTACTTC.